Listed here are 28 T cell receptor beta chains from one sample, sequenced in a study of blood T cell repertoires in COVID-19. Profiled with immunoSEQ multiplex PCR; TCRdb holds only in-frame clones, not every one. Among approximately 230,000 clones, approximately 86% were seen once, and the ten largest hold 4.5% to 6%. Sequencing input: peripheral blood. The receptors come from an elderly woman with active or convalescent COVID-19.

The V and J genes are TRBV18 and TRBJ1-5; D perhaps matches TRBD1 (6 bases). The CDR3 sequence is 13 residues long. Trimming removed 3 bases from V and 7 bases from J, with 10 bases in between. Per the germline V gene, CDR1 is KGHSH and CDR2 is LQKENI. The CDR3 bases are TGTGCCAGCTCACCGCGGCAGGGGCAGCCCCAGCATTTT. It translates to CASSPRQGQPQHF.

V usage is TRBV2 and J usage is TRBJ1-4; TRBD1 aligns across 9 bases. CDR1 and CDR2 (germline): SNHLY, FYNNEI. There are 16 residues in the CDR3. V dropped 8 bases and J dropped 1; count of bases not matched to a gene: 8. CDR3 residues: CASSDRGFGTNEKLFF. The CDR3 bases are TGTGCCAGCTCCGACAGGGGGTTTGGAACTAATGAAAAACTGTTTTTT.

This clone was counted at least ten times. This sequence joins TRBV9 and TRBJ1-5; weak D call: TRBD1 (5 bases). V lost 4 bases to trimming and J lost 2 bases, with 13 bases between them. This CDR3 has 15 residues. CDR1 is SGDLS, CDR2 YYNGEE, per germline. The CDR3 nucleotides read TGTGCCAGCAGCCCCGCGGGGGTAGGCAATCAGCCCCAGCATTTT. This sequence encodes CASSPAGVGNQPQHF. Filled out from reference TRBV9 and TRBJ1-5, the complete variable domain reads DSGVTQTPKHLITATGQRVTLRCSPRSGDLSVYWYQQSLDQGLQFLIQYYNGEERAKGNILERFSAQQFPDLHSELNLSSLELGDSALYFCASSPAGVGNQPQHFGDGTRLSIL.

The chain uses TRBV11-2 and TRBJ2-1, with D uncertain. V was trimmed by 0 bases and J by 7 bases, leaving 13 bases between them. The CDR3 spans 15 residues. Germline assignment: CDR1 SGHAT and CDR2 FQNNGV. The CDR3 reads CASSLDPGSFNEQFF. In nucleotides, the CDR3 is TGTGCCAGCAGCTTAGACCCAGGCAGTTTTAATGAGCAGTTCTTC.

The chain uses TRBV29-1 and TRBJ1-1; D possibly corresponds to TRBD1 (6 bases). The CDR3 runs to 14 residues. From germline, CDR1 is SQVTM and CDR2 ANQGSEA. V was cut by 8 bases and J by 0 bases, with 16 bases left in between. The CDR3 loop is CSSELTGLNTEAFF. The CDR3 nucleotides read TGCAGCTCTGAATTGACAGGATTGAACACTGAAGCTTTCTTT. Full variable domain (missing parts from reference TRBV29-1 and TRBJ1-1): SAVISQKPSRDICQRGTSLTIQCQVDSQVTMMFWYRQQPGQSLTLIATANQGSEATYESGFVIDKFPISRPNLTFSTLTVSNMSPEDSSIYLCSSELTGLNTEAFFGQGTRLTVV.

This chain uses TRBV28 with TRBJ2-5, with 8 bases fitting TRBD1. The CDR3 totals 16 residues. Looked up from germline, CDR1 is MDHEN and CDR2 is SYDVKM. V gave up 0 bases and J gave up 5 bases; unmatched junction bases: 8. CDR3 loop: CASSLCGGQGIETQYF. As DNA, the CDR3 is TGTGCCAGCAGTTTATGCGGAGGACAGGGAATTGAGACCCAGTACTTC.

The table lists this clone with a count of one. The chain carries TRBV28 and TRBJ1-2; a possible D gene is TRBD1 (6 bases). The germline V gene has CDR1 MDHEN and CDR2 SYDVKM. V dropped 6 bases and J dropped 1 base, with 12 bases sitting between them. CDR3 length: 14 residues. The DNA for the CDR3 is TGTGCCAGCAGCCAGGGGACGGGTAACTATGGCTACACCTTC. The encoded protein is CASSQGTGNYGYTF.

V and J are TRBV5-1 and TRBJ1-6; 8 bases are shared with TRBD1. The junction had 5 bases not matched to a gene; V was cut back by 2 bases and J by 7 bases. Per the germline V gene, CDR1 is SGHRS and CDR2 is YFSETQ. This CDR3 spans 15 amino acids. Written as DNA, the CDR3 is TGCGCCAGCAGCTTCGACAGGGGCGGCAATTCACCCCTCCACTTT. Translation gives CASSFDRGGNSPLHF. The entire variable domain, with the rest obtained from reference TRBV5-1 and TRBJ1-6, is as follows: KAGVTQTPRYLIKTRGQQVTLSCSPISGHRSVSWYQQTPGQGLQFLFEYFSETQRNKGNFPGRFSGRQFSNSRSEMNVSTLELGDSALYLCASSFDRGGNSPLHFGNGTRLTVT.

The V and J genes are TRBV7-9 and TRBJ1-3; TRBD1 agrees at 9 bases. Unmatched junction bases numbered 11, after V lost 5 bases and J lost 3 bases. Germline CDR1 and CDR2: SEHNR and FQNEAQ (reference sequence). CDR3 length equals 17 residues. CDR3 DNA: TGTGCCAGCAGCCCGAGTGGGTACAGGGGGCTTGGAAACACCATATATTTT. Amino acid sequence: CASSPSGYRGLGNTIYF.

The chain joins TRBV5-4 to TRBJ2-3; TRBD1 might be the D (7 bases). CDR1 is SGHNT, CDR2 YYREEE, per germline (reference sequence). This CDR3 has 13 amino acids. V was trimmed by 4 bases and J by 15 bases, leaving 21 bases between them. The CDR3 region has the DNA TGTGCCAGCAGCCCCGGAGGGGGCGGTCGTAATTATTTT. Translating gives CASSPGGGGRNYF.

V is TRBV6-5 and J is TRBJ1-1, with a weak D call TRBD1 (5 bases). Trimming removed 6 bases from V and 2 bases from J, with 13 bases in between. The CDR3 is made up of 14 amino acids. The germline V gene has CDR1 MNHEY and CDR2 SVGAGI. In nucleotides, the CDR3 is TGTGCCAGCAGAGGAAGACAGACAAACACTGAAGCTTTCTTT. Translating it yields CASRGRQTNTEAFF.

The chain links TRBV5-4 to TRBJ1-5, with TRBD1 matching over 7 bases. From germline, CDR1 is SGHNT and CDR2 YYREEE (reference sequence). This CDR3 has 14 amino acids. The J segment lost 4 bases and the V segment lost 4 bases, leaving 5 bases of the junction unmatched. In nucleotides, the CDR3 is TGTGCCAGCAGCCAGGGACAGTTAAATCAGCCCCAGCATTTT. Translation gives CASSQGQLNQPQHF. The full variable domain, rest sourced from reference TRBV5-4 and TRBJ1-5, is ETGVTQSPTHLIKTRGQQVTLRCSSQSGHNTVSWYQQALGQGPQFIFQYYREEENGRGNFPPRFSGLQFPNYSSELNVNALELDDSALYLCASSQGQLNQPQHFGDGTRLSIL.

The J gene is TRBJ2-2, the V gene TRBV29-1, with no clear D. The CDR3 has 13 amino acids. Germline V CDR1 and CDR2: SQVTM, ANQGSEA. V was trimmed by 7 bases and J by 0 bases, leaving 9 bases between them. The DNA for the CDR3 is TGCAGCGCTGCCCACACGAACACCGGGGAGCTGTTTTTT. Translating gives CSAAHTNTGELFF.

CDR3 sequence: CASSLPGLAGTIYNEQFF. DNA of the CDR3: TGTGCCAGCAGTTTGCCGGGACTAGCGGGAACGATATACAATGAGCAGTTCTTC. The chain couples TRBV28 to TRBJ2-1; TRBD2 matches 13 bases. CDR1 MDHEN and CDR2 SYDVKM come from the germline V gene. The V segment lost 3 bases and the J segment 4 bases; nucleotides outside the gene matches: 9. The CDR3 length is 18 residues.

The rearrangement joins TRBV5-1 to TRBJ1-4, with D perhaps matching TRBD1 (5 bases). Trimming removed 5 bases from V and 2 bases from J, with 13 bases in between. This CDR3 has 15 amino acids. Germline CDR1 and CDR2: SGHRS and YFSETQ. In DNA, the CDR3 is TGCGCCAGCAGTTGGGGGGGTCGGACTAATGAAAAACTGTTTTTT. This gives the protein CASSWGGRTNEKLFF.

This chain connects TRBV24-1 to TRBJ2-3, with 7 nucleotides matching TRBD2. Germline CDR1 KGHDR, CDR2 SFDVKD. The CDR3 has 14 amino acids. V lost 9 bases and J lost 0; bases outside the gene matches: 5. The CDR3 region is CATATSESTDTQYF. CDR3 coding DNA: TGTGCCACCGCAACTAGCGAGAGCACAGATACGCAGTATTTT.

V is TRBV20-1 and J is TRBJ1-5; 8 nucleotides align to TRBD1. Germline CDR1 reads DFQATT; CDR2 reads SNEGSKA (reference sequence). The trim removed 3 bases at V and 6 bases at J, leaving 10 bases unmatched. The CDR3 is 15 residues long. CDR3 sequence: CSASPGQGAVQPQHF. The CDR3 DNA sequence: TGCAGTGCTAGTCCCGGGCAGGGGGCCGTTCAGCCCCAGCATTTT.

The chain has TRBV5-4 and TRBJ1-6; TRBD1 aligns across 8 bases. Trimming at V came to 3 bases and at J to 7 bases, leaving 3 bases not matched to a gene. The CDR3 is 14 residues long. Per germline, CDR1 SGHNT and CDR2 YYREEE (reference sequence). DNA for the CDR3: TGTGCCAGCAGCTCGACAGGGGCGAATTCACCCCTCCACTTT. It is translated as CASSSTGANSPLHF.

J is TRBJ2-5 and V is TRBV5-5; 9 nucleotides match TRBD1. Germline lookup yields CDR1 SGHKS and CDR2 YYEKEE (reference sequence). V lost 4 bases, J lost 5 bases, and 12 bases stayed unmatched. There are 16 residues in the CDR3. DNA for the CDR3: TGTGCCAGCAGCGCAACAGGGGGCTCTGATGGCGAGACCCAGTACTTC. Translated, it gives CASSATGGSDGETQYF.

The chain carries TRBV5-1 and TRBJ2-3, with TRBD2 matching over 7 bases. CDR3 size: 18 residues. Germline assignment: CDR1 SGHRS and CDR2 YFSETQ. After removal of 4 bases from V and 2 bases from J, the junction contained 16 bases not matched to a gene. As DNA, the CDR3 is TGCGCCAGCAGCCCTTATCTCCTAGGCGGGAGACTCACAGATACGCAGTATTTT. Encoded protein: CASSPYLLGGRLTDTQYF.

The DNA for the CDR3 is TGTGCCAGCAGCTTAGACCCAAAAAACATTCAGTACTTC. Translation: CASSLDPKNIQYF. The chain links TRBV11-3 to TRBJ2-4; D is undetermined. The CDR3 has 13 residues. CDR1 and CDR2 (germline): SGHNT, YENEEA. Trimming shortened V by 0 bases and J by 4 bases, and 4 bases separated the two germline ends.

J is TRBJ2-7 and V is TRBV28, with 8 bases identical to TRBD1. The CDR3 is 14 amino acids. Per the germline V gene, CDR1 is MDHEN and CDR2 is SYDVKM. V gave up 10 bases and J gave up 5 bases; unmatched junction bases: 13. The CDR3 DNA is TGTGCCATCAAGGGACCAGGGGGCAGGAACGAGCAGTACTTC. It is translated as CAIKGPGGRNEQYF.

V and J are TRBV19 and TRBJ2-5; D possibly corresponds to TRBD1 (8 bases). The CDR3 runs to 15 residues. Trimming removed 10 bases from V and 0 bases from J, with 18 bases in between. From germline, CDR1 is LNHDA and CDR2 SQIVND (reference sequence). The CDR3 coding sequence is TGTGCCACCCAGGGGGCGGGGGCATACCAAGAGACCCAGTACTTC. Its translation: CATQGAGAYQETQYF. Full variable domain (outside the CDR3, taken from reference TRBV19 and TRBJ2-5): DGGITQSPKYLFRKEGQNVTLSCEQNLNHDAMYWYRQDPGQGLRLIYYSQIVNDFQKGDIAEGYSVSREKKESFPLTVTSAQKNPTAFYLCATQGAGAYQETQYFGPGTRLLVL.

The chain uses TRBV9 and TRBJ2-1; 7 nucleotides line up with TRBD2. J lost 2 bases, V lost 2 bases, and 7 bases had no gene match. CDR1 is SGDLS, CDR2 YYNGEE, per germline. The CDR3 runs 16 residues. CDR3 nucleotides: TGTGCCAGCAGCGTGGCAGGGAGGGGTACCTACAATGAGCAGTTCTTC. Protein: CASSVAGRGTYNEQFF.

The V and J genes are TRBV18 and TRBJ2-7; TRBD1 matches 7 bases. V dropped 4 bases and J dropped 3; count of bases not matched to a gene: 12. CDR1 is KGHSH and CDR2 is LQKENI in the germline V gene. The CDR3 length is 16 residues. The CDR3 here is CASSRDRARWSYEQYF. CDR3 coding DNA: TGTGCCAGCTCACGAGACAGGGCTCGGTGGAGCTACGAGCAGTACTTC.

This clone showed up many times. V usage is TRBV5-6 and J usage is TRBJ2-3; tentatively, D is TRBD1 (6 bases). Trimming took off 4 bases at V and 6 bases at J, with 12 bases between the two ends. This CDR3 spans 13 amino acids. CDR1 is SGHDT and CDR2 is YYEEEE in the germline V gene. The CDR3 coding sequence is TGTGCCAGCAGCGGGGCAGGGGCGGATACGCAGTATTTT. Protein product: CASSGAGADTQYF.

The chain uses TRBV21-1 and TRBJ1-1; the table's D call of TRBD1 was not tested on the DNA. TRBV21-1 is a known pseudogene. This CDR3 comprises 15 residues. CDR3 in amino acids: CASSKEGDGLRGAFF. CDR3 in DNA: TGTGCCAGCAGCAAAGAGGGGGACGGGTTAAGGGGAGCTTTCTTT.

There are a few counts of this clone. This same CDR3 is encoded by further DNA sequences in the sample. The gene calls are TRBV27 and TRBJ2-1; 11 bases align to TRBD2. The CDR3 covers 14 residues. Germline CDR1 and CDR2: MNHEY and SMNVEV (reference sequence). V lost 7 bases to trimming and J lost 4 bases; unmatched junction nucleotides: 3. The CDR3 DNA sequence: TGTGCCAGCACTCGGACTAGCGGGTACAATGAGCAGTTCTTC. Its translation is CASTRTSGYNEQFF.